This T cell receptor (beta chain) derives from a study of T cell responses to AZD1222 COVID-19 vaccine. Sequenced by immunoSEQ multiplex PCR; TCRdb stores in-frame clones only, minus some. Of around 150,000 clones in the sample, roughly 86% were seen once. V dropped 7 bases and J dropped 4 bases, with 16 bases sitting between them. Germline values: CDR1 MDHEN, CDR2 SYDVKM. The CDR3 contains 14 residues. About this clone itself: Its antigen is still unknown.

Study-level points and caveats: Spike was spanned by vaccine-associated CD4 TCRs, with dominance at 160-218 and 743-854.

The source is an adult in good health. This chain connects TRBV28 to TRBJ1-2; tentative D call: TRBD1 (6 bases). This specimen consisted of peripheral blood, obtained on day 0 of AZD1222 vaccination. The CDR3 DNA is TGTGCCAGCATCGTAGCTAGGGGGGGCTATGGCTACACCTTC. Translating it yields CASIVARGGYGYTF.